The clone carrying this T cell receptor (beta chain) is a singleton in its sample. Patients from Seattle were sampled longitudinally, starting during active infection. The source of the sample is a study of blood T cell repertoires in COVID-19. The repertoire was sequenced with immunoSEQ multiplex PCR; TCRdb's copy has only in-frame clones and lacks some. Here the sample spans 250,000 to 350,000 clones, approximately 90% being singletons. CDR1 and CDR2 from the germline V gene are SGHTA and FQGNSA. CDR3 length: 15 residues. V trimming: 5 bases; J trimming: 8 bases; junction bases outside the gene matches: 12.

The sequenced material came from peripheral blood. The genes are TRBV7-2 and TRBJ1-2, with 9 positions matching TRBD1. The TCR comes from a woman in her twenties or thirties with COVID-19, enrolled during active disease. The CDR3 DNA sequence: TGTGCCAGCAGCCCTCAATCCACAGGGGGCCGGGGCTACACCTTC. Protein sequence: CASSPQSTGGRGYTF.